This entry describes one TCR beta chain. Its antigen remains unidentified. In germline, CDR1 is SEHNR, CDR2 FQNEAQ (reference sequence). The germline V and J ends were trimmed by 4 bases and 7 bases, with 13 bases remaining between them. The CDR3 runs to 13 residues. Libraries were prepared by immunoSEQ multiplex PCR; TCRdb keeps only in-frame clonotypes and omits some of them. The table includes 60,000 to 70,000 clones, over 80% detected once. The source of the sample is a study of radiotherapy plus CTLA-4 blockade in lung cancer. Study in general: There were objective responses in 18% of patients, and roughly 33% had disease control.

Focal radiation and CTLA-4 blockade (ipilimumab) were tested in chemo-refractory metastatic non-small-cell lung cancer patients. Findings and limits, study-wide: After treatment with radiotherapy plus ipilimumab, TCR clones that came from the tumor expanded in blood. Dynamics of early blood T cell clones, together with interferon-beta, were reportedly the best predictors of response.

V usage is TRBV7-9 and J usage is TRBJ1-1, with a weak D call TRBD1 (5 bases). The input for sequencing was peripheral blood, taken from a patient treated with radiotherapy plus ipilimumab. The TCR was taken from a human donor with non-small cell lung cancer who had a partial response to radiotherapy plus ipilimumab. CDR3 in amino acids: CASSWGGRVEAFF. The CDR3 region has the DNA TGTGCCAGCAGCTGGGGGGGTCGGGTTGAAGCTTTCTTT.